This TCR beta chain was found in a study of blood T cell repertoires in COVID-19. Looking at the study overall: Samples of COVID-19 (acute and convalescent) were obtained from the United States, Italy and Spain. Sources were T cells, B-cell-depleted T cells, or PBMCs; the material itself was cDNA or gDNA.

This CDR3 comprises 16 residues. CDR1 and CDR2 from the germline V gene are GTSNPN and SVGIG (reference sequence). The V and J ends lost 7 bases and 7 bases, in that order; junction bases with no gene match: 14. In the original workflow: Estimates of nucleated cell counts were drawn from the amplification of reference gene primers. Measured with immunoSEQ multiplex PCR; TCRdb has only the in-frame clones, and not every one. Clone size and the V and J calls come from that table; the DNA yielded D and trimming. Of a few hundred thousand clones in the sample, just over 85% were seen once. The material sequenced was peripheral blood. This TCR was sampled from a man aged 45-65 years with acute or convalescent COVID-19. The chain joins TRBV30 to TRBJ1-6, with 9 positions matching TRBD1. The CDR3 region is CASTGTGLSGNSPLHF. The CDR3 nucleotides read TGTGCCTCGACCGGGACAGGGCTTTCGGGGAATTCACCCCTCCACTTT.